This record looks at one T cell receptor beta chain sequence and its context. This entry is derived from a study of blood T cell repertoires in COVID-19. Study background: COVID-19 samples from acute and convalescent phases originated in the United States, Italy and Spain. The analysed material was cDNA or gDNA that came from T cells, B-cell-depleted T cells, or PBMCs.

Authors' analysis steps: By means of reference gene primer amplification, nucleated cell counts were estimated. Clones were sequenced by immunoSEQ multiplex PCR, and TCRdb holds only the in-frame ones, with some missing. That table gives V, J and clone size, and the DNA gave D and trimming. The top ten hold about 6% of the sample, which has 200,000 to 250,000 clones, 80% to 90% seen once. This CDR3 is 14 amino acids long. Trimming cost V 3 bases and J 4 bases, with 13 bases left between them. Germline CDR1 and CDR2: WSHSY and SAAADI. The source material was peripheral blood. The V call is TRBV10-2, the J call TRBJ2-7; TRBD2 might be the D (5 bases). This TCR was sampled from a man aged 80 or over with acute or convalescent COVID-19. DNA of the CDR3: TGCGCCAGCAGTGACGCGGGCCGTGGGTACGAGCAGTACTTC. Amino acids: CASSDAGRGYEQYF.